The 5 T cell receptor beta chains below come from one sample, sequenced in a study of long-term antiretroviral therapy in people with HIV. Survey level was the resolution at which the v3.0 immunoSEQ assay ran. Profiling relied on immunoSEQ multiplex PCR, and the TCRdb table lists in-frame clones only, not all of them. The table has some 11,000 clones, about 86% seen once; the top ten hold 20% to 25%. The sequenced sample was unsorted PBMCs, obtained 7 to 7.5 years after starting antiretroviral therapy. The receptor source for this set is a man in his fifties or sixties with HIV.

V and J are TRBV7-9 and TRBJ1-1; the D is unclear. Trimming removed 5 bases at V and 4 bases at J, with 17 bases between. The CDR3 consists of 15 residues. Germline V CDR1 and CDR2: SEHNR, FQNEAQ (reference sequence). Written as DNA, the CDR3 is TGTGCCAGCAGCCGCGGCGGTCCCCTCCCCACTGAAGCTTTCTTT. Protein product: CASSRGGPLPTEAFF.

The rearrangement links TRBV6-1 to TRBJ2-1; a possible D gene is TRBD1 (5 bases). Per germline, CDR1 MNHNS and CDR2 SASEGT. V lost 1 base and J lost 4, with 17 bases in between. The CDR3 loop spans 17 amino acids. The CDR3 DNA follows: TGTGCCAGCAGTGAAGTCCCTTACGATCCAGGGTACAATGAGCAGTTCTTC. Its protein is CASSEVPYDPGYNEQFF.

The chain recombines TRBV6-5 with TRBJ2-7; perhaps TRBD2 as D (6 bases). The CDR3 runs to 15 residues. Germline CDR1 and CDR2: MNHEY and SVGAGI. Trimming took off 1 base at V and 7 bases at J, with 17 bases between the two ends. CDR3: CASSYFPGLPKEQYF. CDR3 nucleotides: TGTGCCAGCAGTTACTTCCCGGGACTCCCCAAGGAGCAGTACTTC.

This clone was picked up a small number of times. DNA of the CDR3: TGTGCCAGCAGTTACGGGGGGACTGAAGCTTTCTTT. This codes for CASSYGGTEAFF. The chain is built from TRBV6-5 and TRBJ1-1; perhaps TRBD1 as D (5 bases). The CDR3 has 12 amino acids. Germline V CDR1 and CDR2: MNHEY, SVGAGI. Trimming removed 2 bases from V and 5 bases from J, with 6 bases in between.

The rearrangement links TRBV25-1 to TRBJ2-7; maybe TRBD2 (7 bases). CDR1 and CDR2 (germline): MGHDK, SYGVNS. The CDR3 runs to 15 residues. Deletions cut 2 bases from V and 7 bases from J, with 18 bases between. This CDR3 is CASSEVPGGLQEQYF. The CDR3 nucleotides read TGTGCCAGCAGTGAAGTTCCCGGGGGGCTTCAAGAGCAGTACTTC.